A single sample gave rise to the 30 T cell receptor beta chains below, sequenced in a study of OX40 agonist ivuxolimab in advanced cancers. The assay was immunoSEQ multiplex PCR, and TCRdb's table has in-frame clones only and misses some. The sample has about 28,000 clones; around 83% are singletons. Sequencing was performed on CD4+ or CD8+ T cells sorted from blood, taken in a trial of the OX40 agonist ivuxolimab. These receptors were obtained from an adult with an advanced solid tumor such as melanoma, head and neck, liver or kidney cancer.

The genes are TRBV30 and TRBJ2-5, with 9 positions matching TRBD1. V shed 3 bases and J 3 bases; nucleotides not matched to a gene: 2. This CDR3 contains 13 residues. Germline values: CDR1 GTSNPN, CDR2 SVGIG (reference sequence). Here the CDR3 DNA reads TGTGCCTGGAGCGGGGACAGGGAAGAGACCCAGTACTTC. It translates to CAWSGDREETQYF.

This chain joins TRBV7-9 and TRBJ1-1; D perhaps matches TRBD1 (5 bases). This CDR3 spans 17 amino acids. Germline CDR1 is SEHNR and CDR2 is FQNEAQ (reference sequence). Trimming cost V 1 base and J 1 base, with 16 bases left between them. The CDR3 sequence: CASSLGGTQDSNTEAFF. CDR3 sequence (DNA): TGTGCCAGCAGCTTAGGGGGGACCCAGGATTCGAACACTGAAGCTTTCTTT. Complete variable domain (other parts from reference TRBV7-9 and TRBJ1-1): DTGVSQNPRHKITKRGQNVTFRCDPISEHNRLYWYRQTLGQGPEFLTYFQNEAQLEKSRLLSDRFSAERPKGSFSTLEIQRTEQGDSAMYLCASSLGGTQDSNTEAFFGQGTRLTVV.

CDR3 bases: TGTGCCAGCAGTTCCCCTTCCACTGAAGCTTTCTTT. It codes for CASSSPSTEAFF. The chain uses TRBV6-5 and TRBJ1-1; D is uncertain. The germline gives CDR1 MNHEY, CDR2 SVGAGI. Trimming removed 4 bases at V and 4 bases at J, with 7 bases between. The CDR3 contains 12 residues.

This clone came up a few times. CDR3 DNA sequence: TGTGCAAGTCGCTTAGCGATTAGGGGACTGAAGCAGTTCTTC. This sequence encodes CASRLAIRGLKQFF. The rearrangement joins TRBV12-2 to TRBJ2-1; the table's D call, TRBD2, was not checked against the DNA. TRBV12-2 corresponds to a pseudogene. The CDR3 has 14 residues.

The V gene is TRBV6-5, the J gene TRBJ2-1; 9 bases are a match to TRBD2. V lost 4 bases, J lost 6 bases, and 4 bases stayed unmatched. CDR3 length: 14 amino acids. CDR1 and CDR2 (germline): MNHEY, SVGAGI. The CDR3 sequence: CASSSGREGNEQFF. The CDR3 DNA is TGTGCCAGCAGTTCAGGGCGGGAGGGCAATGAGCAGTTCTTC.

CDR3 nucleotides: TGTGCCAGCAGTTTGCAGGGGAACGAGCAGTACTTC. It translates to CASSLQGNEQYF. The chain carries TRBV28 and TRBJ2-7, with a possible D match to TRBD1 (6 bases). The CDR3 extends over 12 amino acids. Trimming cost V 3 bases and J 5 bases, with 8 bases left between them. The germline CDR1 and CDR2 sequences are MDHEN and SYDVKM.

The rearrangement joins TRBV5-6 to TRBJ2-1, with no clear D. The CDR3 is made up of 11 amino acids. The ends were cut back, 1 base at V and 4 bases at J, with 0 bases in the middle. Germline CDR1 and CDR2: SGHDT and YYEEEE. The CDR3 nucleotides are TGTGCCAGCAGCTTGTACAATGAGCAGTTCTTC. Translation: CASSLYNEQFF.

This clone occurred a few times. J is TRBJ2-5 and V is TRBV6-5; 8 bases are a match to TRBD1. CDR1 and CDR2 from the germline V gene are MNHEY and SVGAGI. Trimming took 2 bases from V and 4 from J; bases not matched to a gene: 6. This CDR3 region has 15 residues. The DNA for the CDR3 is TGTGCCAGCAGTTACGGCGGGACAGGACGAGAGACCCAGTACTTC. Its translation is CASSYGGTGRETQYF.

This clone was seen only a few times. The J gene is TRBJ2-1, the V gene TRBV4-2, with D maybe TRBD2 (6 bases). The V gene's germline CDR1 is LGHNA and CDR2 YNFKEQ. The CDR3 consists of 16 residues. V was clipped by 0 bases and J by 4 bases, with 13 bases between them. CDR3 protein: CASSQDLSGPYNEQFF. The CDR3 region has the DNA TGTGCCAGCAGCCAAGATTTAAGCGGGCCTTACAATGAGCAGTTCTTC.

The J gene is TRBJ2-1, the V gene TRBV11-2; TRBD2 might be the D (5 bases). Germline V gene data show CDR1 as SGHAT and CDR2 as FQNNGV. Trimming took off 1 base at V and 9 bases at J, with 10 bases between the two ends. The CDR3 loop spans 13 amino acids. The CDR3 coding sequence is TGTGCCAGCAGCTTAGTGTCGGCGGGTGAGCAGTTCTTC. This translates into CASSLVSAGEQFF. Drawing the rest from reference TRBV11-2 and TRBJ2-1, the complete variable domain is EAGVAQSPRYKIIEKRQSVAFWCNPISGHATLYWYQQILGQGPKLLIQFQNNGVVDDSQLPKDRFSAERLKGVDSTLKIQPAKLEDSAVYLCASSLVSAGEQFFGPGTRLTVL.

This chain uses TRBV2 with TRBJ1-1; TRBD1 matches at 7 bases. This CDR3 comprises 12 residues. Germline lookup yields CDR1 SNHLY and CDR2 FYNNEI. Trimming removed 6 bases from V and 11 bases from J; junction bases left unmatched: 9. CDR3 protein: CASSDRPGGAFF. The CDR3 DNA reads as TGTGCCAGCAGCGATCGACCAGGGGGGGCTTTCTTT. The complete variable domain, with remaining parts taken from reference TRBV2 and TRBJ1-1, reads EPEVTQTPSHQVTQMGQEVILRCVPISNHLYFYWYRQILGQKVEFLVSFYNNEISEKSEIFDDQFSVERPDGSNFTLKIRSTKLEDSAMYFCASSDRPGGAFFGQGTRLTVV.

This chain connects TRBV2 to TRBJ2-7; D remains unclear. CDR3 size: 12 residues. Trimming cost V 6 bases and J 0 bases, with 6 bases left between them. Germline V gene lookup returns CDR1 SNHLY and CDR2 FYNNEI. CDR3 nucleotides: TGTGCCAGCAGCCCCTTCTCCTACGAGCAGTACTTC. It translates to CASSPFSYEQYF.

This rearrangement joins TRBV9 to TRBJ1-1; the D is unclear. The germline V gene encodes CDR1 SGDLS and CDR2 YYNGEE. V was trimmed by 3 bases and J by 6 bases, leaving 18 bases between them. The CDR3 has 15 amino acids. The CDR3 DNA sequence: TGTGCCAGCAGCGACCCGCCAGGTGGCTCGTCTGAAGCTTTCTTT. Its translation is CASSDPPGGSSEAFF.

The chain is built from TRBV4-1 and TRBJ2-2, with 10 bases matching TRBD1. The trim removed 2 bases at V and 10 bases at J, leaving 7 bases unmatched. Germline assignment: CDR1 MGHRA and CDR2 YSYEKL. The CDR3 length is 15 residues. CDR3 DNA: TGCGCCAGCAGCCAAATAGACAGGGGGCGTGTGGAGCTGTTTTTT. Protein sequence: CASSQIDRGRVELFF.

The V call is TRBV13, the J call TRBJ2-7, with 10 bases fitting TRBD1. With 4 bases clipped from V and 3 bases from J, the junction kept 6 bases outside the gene matches. The length of the CDR3 is 15 residues. Germline V gene lookup returns CDR1 PRHDT and CDR2 FYEKMQ (reference sequence). CDR3 coding DNA: TGTGCCAGCAGCTGGGGGACAGGGGCCGGCTACGAGCAGTACTTC. Translation: CASSWGTGAGYEQYF.

This chain links TRBV19 with TRBJ2-7, with a weak D call TRBD2 (6 bases). CDR1 is LNHDA, CDR2 SQIVND, per germline (reference sequence). The CDR3 extends over 13 amino acids. The ends were cut back, 7 bases at V and 4 bases at J, with 14 bases in the middle. The CDR3 is CASNSGAGYEQYF. The CDR3 DNA follows: TGTGCCAGTAATTCGGGAGCCGGGTACGAGCAGTACTTC.

J is TRBJ2-1 and V is TRBV7-3; 8 nucleotides line up with TRBD2. V shed 5 bases and J 8 bases; nucleotides not matched to a gene: 14. This CDR3 region has 16 residues. Per germline, CDR1 SGHTA and CDR2 FQGTGA. For the CDR3, the DNA is TGTGCCAGCAGCGACTCCCCTCGGGAGGGCCTTCATGAGCAGTTCTTC. This translates into CASSDSPREGLHEQFF.

The chain links TRBV20-1 to TRBJ2-3, with D tentatively TRBD1 (6 bases). The germline gives CDR1 DFQATT, CDR2 SNEGSKA (reference sequence). This CDR3 is 11 amino acids long. Trimming took 4 bases from V and 7 from J, leaving 9 bases between them. For the CDR3, the DNA is TGCAGTGCTACACAGGGTAATACGCAGTATTTT. Translating gives CSATQGNTQYF.

The rearrangement uses TRBV28 and TRBJ1-1, with TRBD1 matching 10 bases. This CDR3 contains 15 residues. The ends lost 5 bases at V and 5 bases at J; junction bases unmatched: 8. Germline V gene sequence: CDR1 MDHEN, CDR2 SYDVKM. CDR3: CASSLDRGRGTEAFF. CDR3 DNA sequence: TGTGCCAGCAGTCTTGACAGGGGGCGAGGGACTGAAGCTTTCTTT.

The V gene is TRBV6-1, the J gene TRBJ2-6, with D possibly being TRBD2 (5 bases). V lost 4 bases to trimming and J lost 3 bases, with 22 bases between them. CDR3 length: 19 amino acids. In germline, CDR1 is MNHNS, CDR2 SASEGT. Here the CDR3 DNA reads TGTGCCAGCAGTGGAGGGCAGACACGTTTTAAAGTTGGGGCCAACGTCCTGACTTTC. Translation gives CASSGGQTRFKVGANVLTF.

The chain uses TRBV4-1 and TRBJ2-7, with D possibly being TRBD1 or TRBD2 (5 bases each). The CDR3 length is 15 residues. Germline CDR1 reads MGHRA; CDR2 reads YSYEKL. Trimming stripped 0 bases from V and 2 bases from J, with 11 bases between. The CDR3 here is CASSQDGGFTYEQYF. The CDR3 DNA reads as TGCGCCAGCAGCCAAGATGGGGGTTTTACCTACGAGCAGTACTTC.

This sequence joins TRBV6-4 and TRBJ2-3; 16 nucleotides agree with TRBD2. Trimming took 2 bases from V and 6 from J; bases not matched to a gene: 2. There are 16 residues in the CDR3. Germline CDR1 reads MRHNA; CDR2 reads SNTAGT. This CDR3 is CASSDGTSGGADTQYF. Written as DNA, the CDR3 is TGTGCCAGCAGTGACGGGACTAGCGGGGGGGCCGATACGCAGTATTTT.

The V gene is TRBV10-1, the J gene TRBJ2-2; 8 nucleotides agree with TRBD2. This CDR3 region has 18 residues. Trimming took 7 bases from V and 7 from J; bases not matched to a gene: 20. From germline, CDR1 is WNHNN and CDR2 SYGVQD (reference sequence). Here the CDR3 DNA reads TGCGCCAGCAAAGGAGGTTCGGGCGGGAGGCTAGGCGGCGGGGAGCTGTTTTTT. Its protein is CASKGGSGGRLGGGELFF.

The chain employs TRBV27 and TRBJ2-5; the D gene is possibly TRBD2 (6 bases). The J call may be wrong; the DNA end is better matched by TRBJ2-7. CDR3 length: 15 residues. Germline V gene data show CDR1 as MNHEY and CDR2 as SMNVEV (reference sequence). This CDR3 reads CASSLVAELSYEQYF. The CDR3 DNA is TGTGCCAGCAGTTTAGTAGCGGAACTCTCCTACGAGCAGTACTTC.

The chain recombines TRBV30 with TRBJ2-7; weak D call: TRBD2 (6 bases). The CDR3 covers 14 residues. The V gene's germline CDR1 is GTSNPN and CDR2 SVGIG (reference sequence). Trimming took off 4 bases at V and 1 base at J, with 14 bases between the two ends. The DNA of the CDR3 is TGTGCCTGGAACCGGGGGTACAGGTCCTACGAGCAGTACTTC. It encodes CAWNRGYRSYEQYF.

This clone has more than one count but fewer than ten. The V and J genes are TRBV7-9 and TRBJ1-1; 10 bases are a match to TRBD1. CDR1 and CDR2 (germline): SEHNR, FQNEAQ (reference sequence). The CDR3 totals 16 residues. The ends lost 5 bases at V and 1 base at J; junction bases unmatched: 7. The DNA of the CDR3 is TGTGCCAGCAGCCCCGGGACAGGGGCGCCGAACACTGAAGCTTTCTTT. Translation gives CASSPGTGAPNTEAFF.

This clone was observed once. The chain is built from TRBV7-8 and TRBJ2-7, with 7 nucleotides matching TRBD1. V was pared by 5 bases and J by 5 bases, with 3 bases of the junction left unmatched. The CDR3 has 12 residues. In germline, CDR1 is SGHVS, CDR2 FQNEAQ. The CDR3 coding sequence is TGTGCCAGCAGCAGGGACAGTCACGAGCAGTACTTC. The encoded protein is CASSRDSHEQYF.

The chain is built from TRBV7-9 and TRBJ2-1, with 8 positions matching TRBD2. Germline loops: CDR1 SEHNR, CDR2 FQNEAQ (reference sequence). The CDR3 covers 16 residues. V trimming: 5 bases; J trimming: 3 bases; junction bases outside the gene matches: 9. CDR3 amino acids: CASSPPGGRHYNEQFF. The CDR3 nucleotides read TGTGCCAGCAGCCCCCCCGGCGGGAGGCACTACAATGAGCAGTTCTTC.

The chain combines TRBV5-1 with TRBJ1-6; perhaps TRBD1 as D (5 bases). Trimming removed 0 bases from V and 10 bases from J, with 17 bases in between. The length of the CDR3 is 16 residues. From germline, CDR1 is SGHRS and CDR2 YFSETQ. The CDR3 DNA is TGCGCCAGCAGCTTGGTTCTGGCAGGGTTTTCCTCACCCCTCCACTTT. Residues: CASSLVLAGFSSPLHF.

This clone appeared once. V gene TRBV9 combines with J gene TRBJ1-1; tentative D call: TRBD1 (5 bases). V shed 3 bases and J shed 2 bases, with 14 bases lying between them. Germline CDR1 SGDLS, CDR2 YYNGEE. The CDR3 is 15 residues long. The CDR3 reads CASSASGTANTEAFF. In DNA form, the CDR3 reads TGTGCCAGCAGCGCTTCCGGGACCGCTAACACTGAAGCTTTCTTT.